A selection of T cell receptor beta chains follows, all from one sample in a study of control samples from healthy donors and cancer patients. TCRdb's table, derived via immunoSEQ multiplex PCR, lists solely in-frame clones and lacks some. The sample records 120,000 or so clones, approximately 92% being singletons. Source material: PBMCs. The receptors here all came from a man older than 75 with head and neck cancer. Each CDR3 is given without its conserved first and last residue.

TRBJ1-2	TRBV5-1	ASSFQPTGGGYGYT
TRBJ1-2	TRBV29-1	SVDGSGASMGGYT
TRBJ1-1	TRBV6-5	ASSLTVVETEAF
TRBJ2-1	TRBV6-2/TRBV6-3	ASSQLAGGSADEQF
TRBJ2-7	TRBV6-6	ASNIQGYEQY
TRBJ1-2	TRBV2	ASRDDDRDYGYT
TRBJ2-3	TRBV30	AWSVGLAGSTDTQY
TRBJ2-1	TRBV7-2	ASRSSGAIYNEQF
TRBJ1-6	TRBV7-9	ASSTYGTGRNSPLH
TRBJ2-1	TRBV25-1	ASSEFREGHNEQF
TRBJ1-1	TRBV6-4	ASSDSAQGHAEAF
TRBJ2-7	TRBV27	ASSSGTIVHEQY
TRBJ1-1	TRBV2	ASGRNPRGTEAF
TRBJ2-2	TRBV6-1	ASSESAPLSGELF
TRBJ1-1	TRBV6-6	ASRGGEGVRTEAF
TRBJ1-1	TRBV18	ASSQGPNTEAF
TRBJ2-7	TRBV5-1	ASSFASGSIYEQY
TRBJ1-3	TRBV5-1	ASKEGQDSGNTIY
TRBJ1-2	TRBV27	ASSLGTGLGYT
TRBJ2-7	TRBV10-1	ASSESSEPYEQY
TRBJ2-1	TRBV5-6	ASRSEGLAGGSTYNEQF
TRBJ2-2	TRBV5-1	ASSLLRGAGELF
TRBJ2-2	TRBV6-5	ASSYRTGELF
TRBJ1-1	TRBV18	ASSPLRGVGINTEAF
TRBJ2-7	TRBV5-1	ASSRPRGQAYEQY
TRBJ1-2	TRBV28	ASRTGTGRGDGYT
TRBJ2-7	TRBV7-2	ASSHDSGRFVEQY
TRBJ2-3	TRBV19	ASSIGSGRAGDTQY
TRBJ2-7	TRBV2	ASSPRQWSSYEQY
TRBJ1-1	TRBV9	ASSIGQRNTEAF
TRBJ2-3	TRBV11-2	ASSLHLSDTQY
TRBJ2-7	TRBV3-1/TRBV3-2	ASSQEPSGFLEQY